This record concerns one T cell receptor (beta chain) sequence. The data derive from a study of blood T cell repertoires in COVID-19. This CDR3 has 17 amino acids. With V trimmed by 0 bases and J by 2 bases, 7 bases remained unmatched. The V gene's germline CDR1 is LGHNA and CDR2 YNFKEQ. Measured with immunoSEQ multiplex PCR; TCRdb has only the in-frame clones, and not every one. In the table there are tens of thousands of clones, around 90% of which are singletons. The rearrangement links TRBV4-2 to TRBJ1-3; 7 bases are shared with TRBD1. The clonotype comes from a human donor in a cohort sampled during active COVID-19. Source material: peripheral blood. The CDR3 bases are TGTGCCAGCAGCCAAGATAGGGACAGTGGACCTGGAAACACCATATATTTT. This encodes CASSQDRDSGPGNTIYF.